Following are 20 T cell receptor beta chains from one sample sequenced in a study of T cell repertoires in cytomegalovirus infection. TCRdb called the reads again in MiXCR, with one record for every CDR3 protein. The table lists 180,000 or so distinct CDR3 sequences, roughly 15% of them singletons, with around 27% in the top ten. Sample: CD8+ T cells from PBMCs. The origin of the receptors is a human donor in good health (CMV status not recorded). Some clones in this sample may be carry-over from other donors' samples.

This clonotype was detected a few times. The CDR3, as DNA: TGTGCCAGCAGCTTAGCATCTAAGGACGAGCAGTACTTC. It translates to CASSLASKDEQYF. V usage is TRBV11-3 and J usage is TRBJ2-7, with unresolved D. Per germline, CDR1 SGHNT and CDR2 YENEEA. This CDR3 contains 13 residues. Trimming cost V 1 base and J 5 bases, with 9 bases left between them.

Turning to this clonotype: An end of the junction differs from the germline gene, which may be a read error. J is TRBJ2-1 and V is TRBV6-2 or TRBV6-3, with D tentatively TRBD1 (6 bases). Germline V gene data show CDR1 as MNHEY and CDR2 as SVGEGT. The CDR3 loop spans 16 amino acids. The CDR3 reads CASTPRGSSTRNEQLF. In DNA form, the CDR3 reads TGTGCCAGCACCCCGAGGGGGTCAAGCACCCGTAATGAGCAGTTGTTC.

The chain links TRBV15 to TRBJ1-5; D is uncertain. The CDR3 has 14 residues. Trimming took 0 bases from V and 1 from J, leaving 4 bases between them. Germline V gene data show CDR1 as LNHNV and CDR2 as YYDKDF (reference sequence). The CDR3 sequence is CATSREQSNQPQHF. CDR3 in DNA: TGTGCCACCAGCAGAGAACAGAGCAATCAGCCCCAGCATTTT.

The CDR3 nucleotides are TGTGCCAGCAGCTTGGAGGGCGGCAGAGAGACCCAGTACTTC. Amino acids: CASSLEGGRETQYF. The chain uses TRBV5-4 and TRBJ2-5; D is undetermined. Trimming removed 0 bases at V and 4 bases at J, with 10 bases between. There are 14 residues in the CDR3. CDR1 SGHNT and CDR2 YYREEE come from the germline V gene (reference sequence).

The rearrangement joins TRBV11-2 to TRBJ1-1; no definite D call. Germline-derived CDR1 and CDR2 are SGHAT and FQNNGV. V lost 1 base to trimming and J lost 0 bases, with 9 bases between them. The CDR3 runs to 15 residues. CDR3 coding DNA: TGTGCCAGCAGCTTAGGTCGCCGATTGAACACTGAAGCTTTCTTT. Protein: CASSLGRRLNTEAFF.

The rearrangement links TRBV4-1 to TRBJ1-1; possible D gene TRBD1, 6 bases. The CDR3 length is 15 residues. Germline values: CDR1 MGHRA, CDR2 YSYEKL. V dropped 3 bases and J dropped 2 bases, with 13 bases sitting between them. The CDR3 sequence: CASSHDQTGNTEAFF. CDR3 in DNA: TGCGCCAGCAGCCACGACCAGACAGGTAACACTGAAGCTTTCTTT.

The rearrangement links TRBV2 to TRBJ2-1; D uncertain. CDR1 is SNHLY and CDR2 is FYNNEI in the germline V gene. The CDR3 has 12 amino acids. The V end lost 6 bases, the J end lost 8 bases, and 11 bases lay between the germline ends. CDR3: CASRGRFDEQFF. CDR3 DNA sequence: TGTGCCAGCAGGGGTCGGTTCGATGAGCAGTTCTTC. Filled out from reference TRBV2 and TRBJ2-1, the complete variable domain reads EPEVTQTPSHQVTQMGQEVILRCVPISNHLYFYWYRQILGQKVEFLVSFYNNEISEKSEIFDDQFSVERPDGSNFTLKIRSTKLEDSAMYFCASRGRFDEQFFGPGTRLTVL.

The chain uses TRBV11-2 and TRBJ2-7; a weak D match, TRBD1 (5 bases). The length of the CDR3 is 13 residues. V lost 5 bases and J 6 bases, leaving 14 bases between the germline ends. The germline V gene encodes CDR1 SGHAT and CDR2 FQNNGV. The DNA for the CDR3 is TGTGCCAGCAGCCCAGGGTTTCCGGGCGAGCAGTACTTC. It yields the protein CASSPGFPGEQYF.

The chain links TRBV6-6 to TRBJ1-1, with a weak D call TRBD1 (6 bases). The CDR3 has 11 amino acids. Germline V gene lookup returns CDR1 MNHNY and CDR2 SVGAGI (reference sequence). Trimming shortened V by 6 bases and J by 10 bases, and 12 bases separated the two germline ends. The CDR3 loop is CASSPTGPAFF. In DNA, the CDR3 is TGTGCCAGCAGCCCAACAGGGCCAGCTTTCTTT.

This clonotype has just a few counts. The V call is TRBV7-8, the J call TRBJ2-1, with a weak D call TRBD1 (6 bases). V lost 5 bases to trimming and J lost 6 bases, with 14 bases between them. CDR3 length: 14 residues. CDR1 and CDR2 from the germline V gene are SGHVS and FQNEAQ. The CDR3 region is CASSPGTSLNEQFF. The CDR3 bases are TGTGCCAGCAGCCCCGGGACATCTCTCAATGAGCAGTTCTTC.

The V call is TRBV7-2, the J call TRBJ2-1, with D tentatively TRBD2 (7 bases). V lost 1 base to trimming and J lost 7 bases, with 20 bases between them. Germline values: CDR1 SGHTA, CDR2 FQGNSA. This CDR3 is built from 17 residues. The CDR3 nucleotides read TGTGCCAGCAGCTTAGACCTTGGGGGGGGCATTACGAATGAGCAGTTCTTC. As protein: CASSLDLGGGITNEQFF.

The chain has TRBV7-9 and TRBJ2-2, with D possibly matching TRBD1 (6 bases). CDR1 is SEHNR, CDR2 FQNEAQ, per germline (reference sequence). Trimming shortened V by 5 bases and J by 4 bases, and 20 bases separated the two germline ends. The CDR3 sequence is 17 residues long. The CDR3 DNA sequence: TGTGCCAGCAGCCATCCCACAGGGCATATCGCCACCGGGGAGCTGTTTTTT. Amino acid sequence: CASSHPTGHIATGELFF. Supplemented by reference TRBV7-9 and TRBJ2-2, the full variable domain reads DTGVSQNPRHKITKRGQNVTFRCDPISEHNRLYWYRQTLGQGPEFLTYFQNEAQLEKSRLLSDRFSAERPKGSFSTLEIQRTEQGDSAMYLCASSHPTGHIATGELFFGEGSRLTVL.

The CDR3 protein is CASSYGHLNTEAFF. The CDR3 DNA reads TGTGCCAGCAGTTATGGACACTTGAACACTGAAGCTTTCTTT. V is TRBV6-2 or TRBV6-3 and J is TRBJ1-1; the D gene is possibly TRBD1 (5 bases). Trimming removed 3 bases at V and 0 bases at J, with 8 bases between. In germline, CDR1 is MNHEY, CDR2 SVGEGT. The length of the CDR3 is 14 residues.

This clonotype occurred a few times. The rearrangement uses TRBV7-6 and TRBJ1-6; D remains unclear. The CDR3 loop spans 15 amino acids. Germline-derived CDR1 and CDR2 are SGHVS and FNYEAQ. V shed 2 bases and J shed 0 bases, with 5 bases lying between them. The CDR3 DNA follows: TGTGCCAGCAGCTTAAAAAGCTCCTATAATTCACCCCTCCACTTT. Translation: CASSLKSSYNSPLHF. The full variable domain, rest sourced from reference TRBV7-6 and TRBJ1-6, is GAGVSQSPRYKVTKRGQDVALRCDPISGHVSLYWYRQALGQGPEFLTYFNYEAQQDKSGLPNDRFSAERPEGSISTLTIQRTEQRDSAMYRCASSLKSSYNSPLHFGNGTRLTVT.

There are a few counts of this clonotype. The chain uses TRBV28 and TRBJ1-1; 8 positions agree with TRBD1. J lost 6 bases, V lost 5 bases, and 8 bases had no gene match. Germline assignment: CDR1 MDHEN and CDR2 SYDVKM. This CDR3 has 14 amino acids. Here the CDR3 DNA reads TGTGCCAGCAGTCGTAACAGGGGGGAGGCTGAAGCTTTCTTT. Translating gives CASSRNRGEAEAFF.

Note on this clonotype: A read error may produce the germline difference seen at one junction end. This chain links TRBV12-3 or TRBV12-4 with TRBJ2-6; D may be TRBD1 (6 bases). The CDR3 contains 15 residues. CDR3 DNA: TGTGCCAGCAGTCCAGGGGAAACTGGGGCCAACGGCCTGACTTTC. Encoded protein: CASSPGETGANGLTF.

This clonotype was seen a handful of times. The chain couples TRBV4-1 to TRBJ2-7; 7 bases are shared with TRBD2. The junction had 7 bases not matched to a gene; V was cut back by 1 base and J by 4 bases. The CDR3 has 15 residues. Germline V gives CDR1 MGHRA, CDR2 YSYEKL. DNA for the CDR3: TGCGCCAGCAGCCAAGGGGAGGGTCCGGGGTACGAGCAGTACTTC. Translating it yields CASSQGEGPGYEQYF.

The chain links TRBV4-1 to TRBJ1-6; D perhaps matches TRBD1 (5 bases). The CDR3 runs 16 residues. V was trimmed by 4 bases and J by 4 bases, leaving 14 bases between them. CDR1 and CDR2 from the germline V gene are MGHRA and YSYEKL. The CDR3 region has the DNA TGCGCCAGCAGCCCCACCCCGGGACGATATAATTCACCCCTCCACTTT. Translated: CASSPTPGRYNSPLHF.

CDR3 in DNA: TGTGCCAGCAGTGAAGGAAGTAGCAATGAGCAGTTCTTC. Translated: CASSEGSSNEQFF. The rearrangement links TRBV6-1 to TRBJ2-1, with D uncertain. V lost 1 base to trimming and J lost 6 bases, with 7 bases between them. Germline CDR1 and CDR2: MNHNS and SASEGT. CDR3 length: 13 residues.

The chain couples TRBV25-1 to TRBJ2-1; D is undetermined. There are 11 residues in the CDR3. CDR1 MGHDK and CDR2 SYGVNS come from the germline V gene. The V end was cut by 2 bases, the J end by 12 bases, with 8 bases between. In DNA form, the CDR3 reads TGTGCCAGCAGTGAAGGCAGGTGGCAGTTCTTC. Its translation is CASSEGRWQFF.